The entry below gives a single TCR beta chain sequence along with its context. The whole isolated RNA underwent reverse transcription, so sequencing captured expressed TCRB transcripts. The assay was immunoSEQ multiplex PCR, and TCRdb's table has in-frame clones only and misses some. The table records some 900,000 clones, 15% to 20% of them present only once. This specimen comes from a study of beta chain features in type 1 diabetes. Sequenced input: naive CD4+ T cells from blood. This receptor was identified in a woman aged 18-29 years in good health.

The CDR3 nucleotides read TGTGCCAGCACGGCTATCTTTGACACCGGGGAGCTGTTTTTT. Translated, it gives CASTAIFDTGELFF. The rearrangement links TRBV2 to TRBJ2-2; D gene uncertain. The CDR3 length is 14 residues. Germline V lookup: CDR1 SNHLY, CDR2 FYNNEI. V dropped 7 bases and J dropped 3 bases, with 12 bases sitting between them.